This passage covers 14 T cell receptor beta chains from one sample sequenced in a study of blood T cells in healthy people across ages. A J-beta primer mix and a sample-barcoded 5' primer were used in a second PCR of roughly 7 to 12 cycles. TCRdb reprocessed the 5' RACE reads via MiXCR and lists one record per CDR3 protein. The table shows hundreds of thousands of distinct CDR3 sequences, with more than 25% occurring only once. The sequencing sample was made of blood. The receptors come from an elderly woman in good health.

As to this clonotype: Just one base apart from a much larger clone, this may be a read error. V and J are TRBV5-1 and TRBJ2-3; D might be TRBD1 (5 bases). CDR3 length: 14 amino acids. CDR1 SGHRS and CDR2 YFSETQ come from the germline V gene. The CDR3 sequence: CASSLDLATGTQYF. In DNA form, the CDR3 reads TGCGCCAGCAGCTTGGACTTGGCCACAGGTACGCAGTATTTT.

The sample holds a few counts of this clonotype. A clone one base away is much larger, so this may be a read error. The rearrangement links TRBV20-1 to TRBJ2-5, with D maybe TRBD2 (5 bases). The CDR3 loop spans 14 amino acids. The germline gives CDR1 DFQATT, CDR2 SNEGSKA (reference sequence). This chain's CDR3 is CSATARAVGEAQYF. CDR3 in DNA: TGCAGTGCTACTGCCCGGGCGGTGGGAGAGGCCCAGTACTTC.

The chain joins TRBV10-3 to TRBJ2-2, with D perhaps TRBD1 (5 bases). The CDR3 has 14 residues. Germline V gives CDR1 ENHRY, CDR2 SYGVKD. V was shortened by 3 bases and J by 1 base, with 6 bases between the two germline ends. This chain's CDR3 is CAISDRVNTGELFF. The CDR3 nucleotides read TGTGCCATCAGTGACAGGGTGAACACCGGGGAGCTGTTTTTT.

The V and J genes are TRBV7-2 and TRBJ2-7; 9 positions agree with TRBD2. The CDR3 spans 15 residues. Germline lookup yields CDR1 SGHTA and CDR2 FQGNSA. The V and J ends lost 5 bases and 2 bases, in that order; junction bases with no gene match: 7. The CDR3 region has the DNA TGTGCCAGCAGCGCCATAGCGGGAGCTGCCTACGAGCAGTACTTC. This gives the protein CASSAIAGAAYEQYF.

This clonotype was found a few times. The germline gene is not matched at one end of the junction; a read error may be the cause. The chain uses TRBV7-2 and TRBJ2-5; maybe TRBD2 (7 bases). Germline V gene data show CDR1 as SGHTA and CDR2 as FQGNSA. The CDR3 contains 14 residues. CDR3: CASNLGGAGETQYF. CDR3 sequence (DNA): TGTGCCAGCAACTTAGGGGGGGCGGGGGAGACCCAGTACTTC.

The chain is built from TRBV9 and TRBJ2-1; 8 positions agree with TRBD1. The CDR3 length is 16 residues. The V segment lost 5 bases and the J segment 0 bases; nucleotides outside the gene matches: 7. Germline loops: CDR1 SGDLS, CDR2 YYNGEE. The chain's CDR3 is CASSPDRGSSYNEQFF. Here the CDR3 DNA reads TGTGCCAGCAGTCCCGACAGGGGAAGCTCCTACAATGAGCAGTTCTTC. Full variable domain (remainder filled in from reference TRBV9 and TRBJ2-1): DSGVTQTPKHLITATGQRVTLRCSPRSGDLSVYWYQQSLDQGLQFLIQYYNGEERAKGNILERFSAQQFPDLHSELNLSSLELGDSALYFCASSPDRGSSYNEQFFGPGTRLTVL.

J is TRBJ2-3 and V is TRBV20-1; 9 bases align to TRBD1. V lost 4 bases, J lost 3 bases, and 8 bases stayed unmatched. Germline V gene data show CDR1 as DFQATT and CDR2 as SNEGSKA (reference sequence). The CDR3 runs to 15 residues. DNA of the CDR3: TGCAGTGCTACGCCGGGACAGGGTGGGACAGATACGCAGTATTTT. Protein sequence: CSATPGQGGTDTQYF.

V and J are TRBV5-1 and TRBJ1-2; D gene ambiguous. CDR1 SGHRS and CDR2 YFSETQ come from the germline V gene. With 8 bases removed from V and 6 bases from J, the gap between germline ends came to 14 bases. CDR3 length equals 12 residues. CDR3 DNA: TGCGCCAGTAACCTTACGCTAGATGGCTACACCTTC. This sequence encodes CASNLTLDGYTF. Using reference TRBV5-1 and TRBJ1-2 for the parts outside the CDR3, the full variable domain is KAGVTQTPRYLIKTRGQQVTLSCSPISGHRSVSWYQQTPGQGLQFLFEYFSETQRNKGNFPGRFSGRQFSNSRSEMNVSTLELGDSALYLCASNLTLDGYTFGSGTRLTVV.

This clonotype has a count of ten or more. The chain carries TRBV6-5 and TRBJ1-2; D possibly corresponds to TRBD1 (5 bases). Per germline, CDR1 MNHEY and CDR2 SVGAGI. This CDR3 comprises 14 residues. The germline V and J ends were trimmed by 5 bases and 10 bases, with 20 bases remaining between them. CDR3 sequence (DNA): TGTGCCAGCAGTCCCGATGACAGACTTGCGCCCTACACCTTC. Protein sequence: CASSPDDRLAPYTF.

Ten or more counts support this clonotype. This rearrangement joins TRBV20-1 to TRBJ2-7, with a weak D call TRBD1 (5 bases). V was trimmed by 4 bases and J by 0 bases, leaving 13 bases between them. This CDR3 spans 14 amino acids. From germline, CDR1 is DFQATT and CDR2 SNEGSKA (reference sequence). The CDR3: CSAIHRIVSYEQYF. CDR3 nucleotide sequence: TGCAGTGCTATTCACAGGATTGTCTCCTACGAGCAGTACTTC.

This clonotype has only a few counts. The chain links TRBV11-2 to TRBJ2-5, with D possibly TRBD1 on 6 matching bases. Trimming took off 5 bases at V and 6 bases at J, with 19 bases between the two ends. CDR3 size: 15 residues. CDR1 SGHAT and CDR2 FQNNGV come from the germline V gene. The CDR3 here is CASSKEQGQGQTQYF. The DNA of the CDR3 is TGTGCCAGCAGCAAAGAACAGGGCCAGGGACAGACCCAGTACTTC.

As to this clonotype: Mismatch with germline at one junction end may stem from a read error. For the CDR3, the DNA is TGCGCCAGCAGCTCCACAGGGGACTATGACTACACCTTC. This encodes CASSSTGDYDYTF. The V and J genes are TRBV5-1 and TRBJ1-2, with 7 bases identical to TRBD1. The CDR3 totals 13 residues. The germline CDR1 and CDR2 sequences are SGHRS and YFSETQ.

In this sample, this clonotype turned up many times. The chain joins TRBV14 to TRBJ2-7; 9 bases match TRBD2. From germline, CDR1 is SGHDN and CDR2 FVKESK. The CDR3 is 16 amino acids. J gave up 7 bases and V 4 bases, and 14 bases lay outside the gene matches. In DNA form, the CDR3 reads TGTGCCAGCAGCCGAGATTACGGGACTAGCCTTCGAGAGCAGTACTTC. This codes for CASSRDYGTSLREQYF.

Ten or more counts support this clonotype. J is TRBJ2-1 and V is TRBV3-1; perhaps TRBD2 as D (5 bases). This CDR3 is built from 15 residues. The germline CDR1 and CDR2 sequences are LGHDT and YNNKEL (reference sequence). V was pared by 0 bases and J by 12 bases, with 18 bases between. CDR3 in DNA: TGTGCCAGCAGCCAAGATGGGAGCACTCGAAAGGGGCAGTTCTTC. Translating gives CASSQDGSTRKGQFF.